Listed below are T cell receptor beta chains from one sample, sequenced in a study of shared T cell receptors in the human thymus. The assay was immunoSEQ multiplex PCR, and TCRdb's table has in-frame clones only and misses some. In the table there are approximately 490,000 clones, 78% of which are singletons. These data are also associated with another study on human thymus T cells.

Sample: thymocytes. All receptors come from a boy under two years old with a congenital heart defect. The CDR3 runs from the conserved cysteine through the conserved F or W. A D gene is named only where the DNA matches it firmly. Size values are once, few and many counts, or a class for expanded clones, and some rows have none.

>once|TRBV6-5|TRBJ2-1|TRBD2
CASSYSASGSFEQFF
TGTGCCAGCAGTTACTCAGCTAGCGGGAGTTTCGAGCAGTTCTTC
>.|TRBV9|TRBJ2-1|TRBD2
CASSVVGGTSGSGAYNEQFF
TGTGCCAGCAGCGTAGTAGGGGGGACTAGCGGGAGTGGGGCCTACAATGAGCAGTTCTTC
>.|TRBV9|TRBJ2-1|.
CASSVLPSSYNEQFF
TGTGCCAGCAGCGTACTTCCGAGCTCCTACAATGAGCAGTTCTTC
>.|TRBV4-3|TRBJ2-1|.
CASSQRRQARNEQFF
TGCGCCAGCAGCCAAAGAAGACAGGCGCGGAATGAGCAGTTCTTC
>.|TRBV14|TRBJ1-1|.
CASSQAPGGTEAFF
TGTGCCAGCAGCCAAGCCCCAGGAGGCACTGAAGCTTTCTTT
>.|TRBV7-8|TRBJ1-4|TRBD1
CASSLANPQGDLMGEKLFF
TGTGCCAGCAGCTTGGCCAATCCTCAGGGGGATTTAATGGGAGAAAAACTGTTTTTT
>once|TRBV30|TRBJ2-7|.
CAWSEDLGVPYEQYF
TGTGCCTGGAGTGAAGATCTAGGGGTTCCCTACGAGCAGTACTTC
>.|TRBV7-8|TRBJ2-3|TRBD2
CASSLGLAGSTDTQYF
TGTGCCAGCAGCTTAGGGCTAGCGGGTTCCACAGATACGCAGTATTTT
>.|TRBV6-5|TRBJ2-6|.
CASRRAVSGANVLTF
TGTGCCAGCAGACGAGCCGTCTCTGGGGCCAACGTCCTGACTTTC
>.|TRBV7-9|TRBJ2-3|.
CASSLWLVGADTQYF
TGTGCCAGCAGCTTATGGTTAGTCGGGGCAGATACGCAGTATTTT
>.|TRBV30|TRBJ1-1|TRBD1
CAWTPRGPDTEAFF
TGTGCCTGGACTCCCAGGGGGCCCGACACTGAAGCTTTCTTT
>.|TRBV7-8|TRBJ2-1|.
CASSFGGVSNNEQFF
TGTGCCAGCAGCTTCGGGGGAGTCAGCAACAATGAGCAGTTCTTC
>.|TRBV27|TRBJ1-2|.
CASSWAGNYGYTF
TGTGCCAGCAGTTGGGCAGGGAACTATGGCTACACCTTC
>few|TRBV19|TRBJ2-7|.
CASSIQGLGYEQYF
TGTGCCAGTAGTATTCAGGGGTTGGGGTACGAGCAGTACTTC
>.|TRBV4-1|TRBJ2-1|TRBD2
CASSQGTRTSGLHRSYNEQFF
TGCGCCAGCAGCCAAGGAACGAGGACTAGCGGACTTCATCGCTCCTACAATGAGCAGTTCTTC